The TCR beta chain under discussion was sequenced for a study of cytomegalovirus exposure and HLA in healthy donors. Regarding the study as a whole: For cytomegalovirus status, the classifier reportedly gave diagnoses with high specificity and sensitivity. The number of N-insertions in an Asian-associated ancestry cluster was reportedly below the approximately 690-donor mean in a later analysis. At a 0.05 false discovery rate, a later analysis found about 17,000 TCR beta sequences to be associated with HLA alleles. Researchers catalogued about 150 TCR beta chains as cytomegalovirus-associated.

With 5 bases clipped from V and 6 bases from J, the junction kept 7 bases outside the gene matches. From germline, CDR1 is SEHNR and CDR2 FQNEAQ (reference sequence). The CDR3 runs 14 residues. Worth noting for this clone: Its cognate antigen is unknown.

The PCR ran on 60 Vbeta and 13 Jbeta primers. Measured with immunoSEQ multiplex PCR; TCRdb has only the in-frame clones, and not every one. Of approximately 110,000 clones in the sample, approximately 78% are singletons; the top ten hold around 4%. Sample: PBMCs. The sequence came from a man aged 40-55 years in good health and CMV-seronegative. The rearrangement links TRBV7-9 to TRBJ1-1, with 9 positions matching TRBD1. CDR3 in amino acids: CASSGDRGSSEAFF. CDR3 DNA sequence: TGTGCCAGCAGCGGAGACAGGGGGTCTTCTGAAGCTTTCTTT.